A single sample is the source of the 29 T cell receptor beta chains below, sequenced in a study of CD8 T cells in Susac syndrome. It was with random hexamers that about 0.45 to 1 ug RNA was reverse transcribed. MiXCR was run by TCRdb on the immunoSEQ multiplex PCR reads, yielding one entry per CDR3 protein. The repertoire holds about 140,000 distinct CDR3 sequences, with over 90% as singletons. Sequences were obtained from CD4+ T cells from PBMCs. The receptors derive from a human donor with Susac syndrome.

The V and J genes are TRBV30 and TRBJ1-1; unclear D gene. The germline gives CDR1 GTSNPN, CDR2 SVGIG (reference sequence). The germline V and J ends were trimmed by 3 bases and 1 base, with 9 bases remaining between them. The CDR3 contains 13 residues. The CDR3 nucleotides are TGTGCCTGGAGCCTCACGGGGAACACTGAAGCTTTCTTT. It specifies CAWSLTGNTEAFF.

This rearrangement joins TRBV20-1 to TRBJ2-5; D is ambiguous. V gave up 5 bases and J gave up 2 bases, with 12 bases separating them. The CDR3 spans 13 residues. Germline CDR1 DFQATT, CDR2 SNEGSKA (reference sequence). This chain's CDR3 is CSAPPRHQETQYF. CDR3 DNA: TGCAGTGCTCCCCCCCGGCATCAAGAGACCCAGTACTTC.

The chain combines TRBV30 with TRBJ1-6, with a possible D match to TRBD1 (6 bases). The CDR3 has 15 residues. Per the germline V gene, CDR1 is GTSNPN and CDR2 is SVGIG (reference sequence). Between the trimmed V and J ends, which lost 1 base and 9 bases, there was a span of 16 bases. The CDR3 bases are TGTGCCTGGAGTGGAAGTTTGAACAGGGTTTCACCCCTCCACTTT. Amino acid sequence: CAWSGSLNRVSPLHF.

The chain links TRBV24-1 to TRBJ1-5; D uncertain. Looked up from germline, CDR1 is KGHDR and CDR2 is SFDVKD. The CDR3 extends over 12 amino acids. The V and J ends lost 6 bases and 3 bases respectively, with 5 bases between them. The CDR3 DNA reads as TGTGCCACCAGTCAGGTCAATCAGCCCCAGCATTTT. Protein sequence: CATSQVNQPQHF.

The chain recombines TRBV28 with TRBJ2-2, with D maybe TRBD2 (5 bases). The CDR3 runs to 13 residues. The ends were cut back, 7 bases at V and 7 bases at J, with 13 bases in the middle. Germline CDR1 MDHEN, CDR2 SYDVKM. DNA for the CDR3: TGTGCCAGCAAGTCGGGGATACACGGGGAGCTGTTTTTT. This translates into CASKSGIHGELFF.

The J gene is TRBJ2-5, the V gene TRBV20-1, with a weak D call TRBD2 (5 bases). Germline assignment: CDR1 DFQATT and CDR2 SNEGSKA (reference sequence). Trimming stripped 5 bases from V and 5 bases from J, with 9 bases between. This CDR3 comprises 11 residues. CDR3: CSAGLAETQYF. For the CDR3, the DNA is TGCAGTGCTGGACTCGCCGAGACCCAGTACTTC.

The chain joins TRBV20-1 to TRBJ1-4, with unresolved D. The CDR3 runs 14 residues. The V and J ends lost 1 base and 8 bases respectively, with 14 bases between them. The V gene's germline CDR1 is DFQATT and CDR2 SNEGSKA (reference sequence). CDR3 nucleotides: TGCAGTGCTAGAGTTTCGCTCGAGGCGGAAAAACTGTTTTTT. This codes for CSARVSLEAEKLFF.

This clonotype was counted a single time. The chain joins TRBV3-1 to TRBJ1-1; TRBD1 is a possible D gene (6 bases). The CDR3 contains 14 residues. The ends were cut back, 5 bases at V and 3 bases at J, with 13 bases in the middle. Germline CDR1 and CDR2: LGHDT and YNNKEL (reference sequence). This CDR3 reads CASSALQGYTEAFF. CDR3 nucleotides: TGTGCCAGCAGCGCTCTCCAGGGGTACACTGAAGCTTTCTTT.

V is TRBV20-1 and J is TRBJ1-2; D is ambiguous. The V gene's germline CDR1 is DFQATT and CDR2 SNEGSKA (reference sequence). This CDR3 comprises 13 residues. The V and J ends lost 0 bases and 2 bases respectively, with 7 bases between them. The CDR3 DNA reads as TGCAGTGCTAGAGATCCCAAGAACTATGGCTACACCTTC. Residues: CSARDPKNYGYTF.

The V gene is TRBV15, the J gene TRBJ2-1; D remains unclear. CDR1 is LNHNV and CDR2 is YYDKDF in the germline V gene (reference sequence). This CDR3 is built from 12 residues. V lost 0 bases to trimming and J lost 7 bases, with 4 bases between them. The CDR3 sequence is CATSRDGNEQFF. The DNA of the CDR3 is TGTGCCACCAGCAGAGATGGGAATGAGCAGTTCTTC.

This clonotype was seen just once. This sequence joins TRBV29-1 and TRBJ2-4; D is tentatively TRBD1 or TRBD2 (5 bases each). The CDR3 runs 15 residues. The germline V gene encodes CDR1 SQVTM and CDR2 ANQGSEA. Trimming stripped 4 bases from V and 0 bases from J, with 13 bases between. This CDR3 reads CSVAGGTIAKNIQYF. CDR3 nucleotide sequence: TGCAGCGTTGCGGGTGGGACCATAGCCAAAAACATTCAGTACTTC.

The J gene is TRBJ2-5, the V gene TRBV9, with 7 bases aligning to TRBD2. CDR1 is SGDLS, CDR2 YYNGEE, per germline. This CDR3 contains 13 residues. Germline trimming cut 3 bases from V and 5 bases from J; bases unmatched to any gene: 4. CDR3 amino acids: CASSASGWETQYF. The CDR3 DNA follows: TGTGCCAGCAGCGCTAGCGGATGGGAGACCCAGTACTTC.

This chain joins TRBV7-8 and TRBJ1-5, with D maybe TRBD1 (5 bases). From germline, CDR1 is SGHVS and CDR2 FQNEAQ. The CDR3 sequence is 15 residues long. Trimming stripped 4 bases from V and 2 bases from J, with 12 bases between. The CDR3 nucleotides read TGTGCCAGCAGCTCGACAGAAGGGGGCAATCAGCCCCAGCATTTT. This gives the protein CASSSTEGGNQPQHF. Supplemented by reference TRBV7-8 and TRBJ1-5, the full variable domain reads GAGVSQSPRYKVAKRGQDVALRCDPISGHVSLFWYQQALGQGPEFLTYFQNEAQLDKSGLPSDRFFAERPEGSVSTLKIQRTQQEDSAVYLCASSSTEGGNQPQHFGDGTRLSIL.

The V and J genes are TRBV2 and TRBJ1-5, with D hard to call. Per the germline V gene, CDR1 is SNHLY and CDR2 is FYNNEI. The CDR3 spans 15 residues. The V end lost 3 bases, the J end lost 2 bases, and 11 bases lay between the germline ends. CDR3 coding DNA: TGTGCCAGCAGTGACAGGAGCTTGGGCAATCAGCCCCAGCATTTT. Protein product: CASSDRSLGNQPQHF.

The genes are TRBV20-1 and TRBJ2-7; D is possibly TRBD1 (6 bases). CDR3 length equals 13 residues. Germline CDR1 DFQATT, CDR2 SNEGSKA (reference sequence). V was shortened by 6 bases and J by 3 bases, with 15 bases between the two germline ends. The CDR3 nucleotides are TGCAGTGCACGTCCCCCAGGGGTCTACGAGCAGTACTTC. Translated, it gives CSARPPGVYEQYF.

DNA of the CDR3: TGCAGTGCGCCGGGACAGGGGGTGGGCGAGCAGTACTTC. Its translation is CSAPGQGVGEQYF. The chain recombines TRBV20-1 with TRBJ2-7; 11 bases agree with TRBD1. Germline-derived CDR1 and CDR2 are DFQATT and SNEGSKA (reference sequence). This CDR3 has 13 amino acids. Trimming at V came to 6 bases and at J to 6 bases, leaving 7 bases not matched to a gene.

This chain uses TRBV5-1 with TRBJ2-5; 11 bases map to TRBD1. The CDR3 has 15 residues. The V and J ends lost 3 bases and 5 bases, in that order; junction bases with no gene match: 6. Germline values: CDR1 SGHRS, CDR2 YFSETQ. CDR3: CASSSGQGAKETQYF. Here the CDR3 DNA reads TGCGCCAGCAGCTCCGGACAGGGGGCAAAGGAGACCCAGTACTTC. Supplemented by reference TRBV5-1 and TRBJ2-5, the full variable domain reads KAGVTQTPRYLIKTRGQQVTLSCSPISGHRSVSWYQQTPGQGLQFLFEYFSETQRNKGNFPGRFSGRQFSNSRSEMNVSTLELGDSALYLCASSSGQGAKETQYFGPGTRLLVL.

The chain carries TRBV30 and TRBJ1-3; D not resolved. The CDR3 is made up of 13 amino acids. The germline V and J ends were trimmed by 1 base and 4 bases, with 8 bases remaining between them. In germline, CDR1 is GTSNPN, CDR2 SVGIG (reference sequence). CDR3 residues: CAWSGAGGNTIYF. For the CDR3, the DNA is TGTGCCTGGAGTGGGGCAGGCGGAAACACCATATATTTT. The entire variable domain, with the rest obtained from reference TRBV30 and TRBJ1-3, is as follows: SQTIHQWPATLVQPVGSPLSLECTVEGTSNPNLYWYRQAAGRGLQLLFYSVGIGQISSEVPQNLSASRPQDRQFILSSKKLLLSDSGFYLCAWSGAGGNTIYFGEGSWLTVV.

The gene calls are TRBV7-3 and TRBJ1-1; D is unclear. This CDR3 comprises 14 residues. With 1 base removed from V and 8 bases from J, the gap between germline ends came to 14 bases. Per the germline V gene, CDR1 is SGHTA and CDR2 is FQGTGA. In DNA form, the CDR3 reads TGTGCCAGCAGCTTAATCCCCCAGGCCGGAGAAGCTTTCTTT. It translates to CASSLIPQAGEAFF.

This sequence joins TRBV18 and TRBJ1-5, with no clear D. The germline gives CDR1 KGHSH, CDR2 LQKENI. Trimming took 3 bases from V and 5 from J, leaving 8 bases between them. There are 13 residues in the CDR3. The chain's CDR3 is CASSPMRDQPQHF. DNA for the CDR3: TGTGCCAGCTCACCGATGAGGGATCAGCCCCAGCATTTT. Full variable domain (remainder filled in from reference TRBV18 and TRBJ1-5): NAGVMQNPRHLVRRRGQEARLRCSPMKGHSHVYWYRQLPEEGLKFMVYLQKENIIDESGMPKERFSAEFPKEGPSILRIQQVVRGDSAAYFCASSPMRDQPQHFGDGTRLSIL.

V gene TRBV13 combines with J gene TRBJ2-5, with a weak D call TRBD2 (6 bases). V was trimmed by 0 bases and J by 6 bases, leaving 14 bases between them. The CDR3 loop spans 15 amino acids. CDR1 PRHDT and CDR2 FYEKMQ come from the germline V gene (reference sequence). CDR3 sequence: CASSLGQGRGKTQYF. CDR3 in DNA: TGTGCCAGCAGCTTAGGCCAAGGCCGGGGGAAGACCCAGTACTTC.

This rearrangement joins TRBV18 to TRBJ1-2, with 8 bases matching TRBD1. The V gene's germline CDR1 is KGHSH and CDR2 LQKENI. V trimming: 8 bases; J trimming: 2 bases; junction bases outside the gene matches: 13. The CDR3 consists of 16 residues. CDR3: CASGGRGRLVNYGYTF. The CDR3 coding sequence is TGTGCCAGCGGCGGCAGGGGGCGCCTTGTAAACTATGGCTACACCTTC.

The chain uses TRBV12-3 or TRBV12-4 and TRBJ2-1; 13 bases line up with TRBD2. CDR3 length: 17 residues. V lost 3 bases to trimming and J lost 9 bases; unmatched junction nucleotides: 11. The DNA of the CDR3 is TGTGCCAGCAGTTTTGGGGGTGGACTAGCGGGAGTAGGTGAGCAGTTCTTC. Translation: CASSFGGGLAGVGEQFF.

The V and J genes are TRBV6-1 and TRBJ2-7; perhaps TRBD2 as D (6 bases). The V end lost 6 bases, the J end lost 0 bases, and 21 bases lay between the germline ends. The CDR3 has 17 amino acids. The germline gives CDR1 MNHNS, CDR2 SASEGT. In nucleotides, the CDR3 is TGTGCCAGCAGCCCAGGCGGGGAGCCTTGGATCTCCTACGAGCAGTACTTC. Protein sequence: CASSPGGEPWISYEQYF.

The CDR3 is CASSEIAGAGEKLFF. As DNA, the CDR3 is TGTGCCAGCAGTGAAATTGCAGGGGCAGGGGAAAAACTGTTTTTT. The chain couples TRBV2 to TRBJ1-4; tentatively, D is TRBD1 (6 bases). Trimming removed 2 bases from V and 8 bases from J, with 15 bases in between. Germline V gene data show CDR1 as SNHLY and CDR2 as FYNNEI. CDR3 length: 15 residues. The full variable domain, its missing parts supplied by reference TRBV2 and TRBJ1-4, is EPEVTQTPSHQVTQMGQEVILRCVPISNHLYFYWYRQILGQKVEFLVSFYNNEISEKSEIFDDQFSVERPDGSNFTLKIRSTKLEDSAMYFCASSEIAGAGEKLFFGSGTQLSVL.

V gene TRBV9 combines with J gene TRBJ2-7; a weak D match, TRBD2 (6 bases). Trimming stripped 0 bases from V and 2 bases from J, with 12 bases between. CDR1 SGDLS and CDR2 YYNGEE come from the germline V gene. The CDR3 consists of 15 residues. The DNA of the CDR3 is TGTGCCAGCAGCGTAGGAAGCGGGTTGACCTACGAGCAGTACTTC. As protein: CASSVGSGLTYEQYF.

The CDR3 region has the DNA TGTGCCAGCAGTTACCTACAGCCGGACAATGAGCAGTTCTTC. This encodes CASSYLQPDNEQFF. The chain has TRBV2 and TRBJ2-1; D is undetermined. Deletions cut 5 bases from V and 5 bases from J, with 13 bases between. This CDR3 has 14 amino acids. Germline V CDR1 and CDR2: SNHLY, FYNNEI.

This chain links TRBV30 with TRBJ1-5, with D possibly matching TRBD1 (5 bases). The V and J ends lost 0 bases and 8 bases respectively, with 17 bases between them. There are 15 residues in the CDR3. Germline V gene sequence: CDR1 GTSNPN, CDR2 SVGIG (reference sequence). The CDR3 sequence is CAWSVGGPLREPQHF. In DNA form, the CDR3 reads TGTGCCTGGAGTGTGGGGGGACCTCTCAGGGAGCCCCAGCATTTT. The entire variable domain, with the rest obtained from reference TRBV30 and TRBJ1-5, is as follows: SQTIHQWPATLVQPVGSPLSLECTVEGTSNPNLYWYRQAAGRGLQLLFYSVGIGQISSEVPQNLSASRPQDRQFILSSKKLLLSDSGFYLCAWSVGGPLREPQHFGDGTRLSIL.

The CDR3 loop is CAWTRGSDTQYF. CDR3 coding DNA: TGTGCCTGGACGAGGGGTTCGGATACGCAGTATTTT. The gene calls are TRBV30 and TRBJ2-3; D may correspond to TRBD1 or TRBD2 (5 bases each). Trimming removed 4 bases from V and 6 bases from J, with 11 bases in between. Per germline, CDR1 GTSNPN and CDR2 SVGIG (reference sequence). CDR3 length: 12 amino acids.